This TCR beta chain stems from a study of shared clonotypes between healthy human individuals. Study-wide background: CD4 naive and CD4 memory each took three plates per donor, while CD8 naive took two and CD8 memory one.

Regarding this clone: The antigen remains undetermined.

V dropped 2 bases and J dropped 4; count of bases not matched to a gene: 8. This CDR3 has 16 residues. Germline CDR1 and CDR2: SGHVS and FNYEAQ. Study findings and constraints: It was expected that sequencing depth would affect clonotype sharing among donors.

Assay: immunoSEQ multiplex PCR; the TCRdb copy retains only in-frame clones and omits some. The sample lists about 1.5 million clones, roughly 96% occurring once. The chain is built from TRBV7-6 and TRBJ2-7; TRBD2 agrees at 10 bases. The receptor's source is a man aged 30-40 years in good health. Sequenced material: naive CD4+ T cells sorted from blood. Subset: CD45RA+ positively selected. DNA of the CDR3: TGTGCCAGCAGCTTACTCACGCGGACTAGCGGTTACGAGCAGTACTTC. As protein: CASSLLTRTSGYEQYF.